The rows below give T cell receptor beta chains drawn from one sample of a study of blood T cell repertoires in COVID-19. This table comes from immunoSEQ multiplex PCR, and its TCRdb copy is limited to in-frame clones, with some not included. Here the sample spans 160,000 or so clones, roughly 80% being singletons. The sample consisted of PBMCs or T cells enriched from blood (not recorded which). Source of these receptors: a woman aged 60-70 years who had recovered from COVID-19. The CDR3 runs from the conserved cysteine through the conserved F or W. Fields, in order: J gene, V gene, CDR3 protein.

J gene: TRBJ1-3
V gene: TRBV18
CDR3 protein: CASSLGSSGNTIYF

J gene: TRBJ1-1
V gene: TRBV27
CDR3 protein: CASAPGRGTEAFF

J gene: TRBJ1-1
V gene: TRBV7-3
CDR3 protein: CASSQDWNTEAFF

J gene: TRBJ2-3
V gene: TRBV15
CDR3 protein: CATSRGVAGGGADTQYF

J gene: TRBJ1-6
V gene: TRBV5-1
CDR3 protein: CASRLMVTGANSPLHF

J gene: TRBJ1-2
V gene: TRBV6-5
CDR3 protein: CASRDGTGGGAGYTF

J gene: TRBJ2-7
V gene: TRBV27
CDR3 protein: CASSTSTGANAYEQYF

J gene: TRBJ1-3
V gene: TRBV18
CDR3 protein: CASSLRTFGGNTIYF

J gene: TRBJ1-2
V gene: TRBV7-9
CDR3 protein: CASSLRTEETGTEYYGYTF

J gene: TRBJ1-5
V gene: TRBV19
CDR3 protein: CATVRDSSNQPQHF

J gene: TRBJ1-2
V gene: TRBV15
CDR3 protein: CATSLQGPDYGYTF

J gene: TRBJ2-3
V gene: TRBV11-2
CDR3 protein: CASSLNSPDTQYF

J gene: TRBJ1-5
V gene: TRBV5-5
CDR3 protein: CASSLRGGALSNQPQHF

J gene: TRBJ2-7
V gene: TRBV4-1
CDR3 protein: CASSPTGGDYEQYF

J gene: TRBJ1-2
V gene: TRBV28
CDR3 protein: CASNWQGGYGYTF

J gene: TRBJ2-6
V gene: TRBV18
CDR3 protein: CASSQGGKRSSGANVLTF

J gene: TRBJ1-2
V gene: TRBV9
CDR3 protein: CASSVDPEGGYTF

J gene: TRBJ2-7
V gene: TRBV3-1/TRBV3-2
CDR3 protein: CASSLSWEQYF

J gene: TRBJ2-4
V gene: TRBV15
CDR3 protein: CATTATGNVDIQYF

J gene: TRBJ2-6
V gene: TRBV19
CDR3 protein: CASSMRVAGANVLTF

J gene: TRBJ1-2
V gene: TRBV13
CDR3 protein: CASSGDREHGYTF

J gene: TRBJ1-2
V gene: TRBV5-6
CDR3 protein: CASSLGLQEDYGYTF

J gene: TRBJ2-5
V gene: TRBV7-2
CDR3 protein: CASSLATGTKETQYF

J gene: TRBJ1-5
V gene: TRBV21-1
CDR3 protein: CASSGSFRGQSNQPQHF

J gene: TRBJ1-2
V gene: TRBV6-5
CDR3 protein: CASSYDRVLGYTF

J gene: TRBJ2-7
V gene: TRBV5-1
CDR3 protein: CASGSGTAIPYEQYF

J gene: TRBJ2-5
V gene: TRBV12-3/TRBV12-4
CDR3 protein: CASSGGALETQYF

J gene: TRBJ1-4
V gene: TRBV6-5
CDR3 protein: CASRDSNEKLFF

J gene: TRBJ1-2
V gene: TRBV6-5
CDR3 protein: CASSLGGYPYGYTF

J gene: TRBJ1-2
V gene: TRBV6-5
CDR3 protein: CASSKREGYGYTF

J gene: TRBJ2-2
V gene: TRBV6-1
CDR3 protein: CASSEFRYTGELFF

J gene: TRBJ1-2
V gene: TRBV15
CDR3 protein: CATSRDEITAANYGYTF

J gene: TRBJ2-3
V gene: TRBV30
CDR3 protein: CAWSVRTSGVSTDTQYF

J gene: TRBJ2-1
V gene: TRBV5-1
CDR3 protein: CASKVWTGRDNEQFF

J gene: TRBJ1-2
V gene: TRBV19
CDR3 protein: CASSPGQYYGYTF

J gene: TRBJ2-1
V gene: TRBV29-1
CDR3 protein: CSAKTGSSYNEQFF

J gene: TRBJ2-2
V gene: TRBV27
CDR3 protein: CASSVADSNTGELFF

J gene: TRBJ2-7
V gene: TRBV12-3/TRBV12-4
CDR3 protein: CASSFQGAEQYF

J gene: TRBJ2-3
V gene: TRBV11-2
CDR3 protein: CASSLELATDTQYF

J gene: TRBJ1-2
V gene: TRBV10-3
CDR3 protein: CAIRDIGNYGYTF

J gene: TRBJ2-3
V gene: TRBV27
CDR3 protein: CASSLWVAGDRTDTQYF

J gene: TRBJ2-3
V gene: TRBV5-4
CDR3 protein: CASSRTSGGAGDTQYF

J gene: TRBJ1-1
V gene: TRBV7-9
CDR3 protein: CASSTDRMNTEAFF

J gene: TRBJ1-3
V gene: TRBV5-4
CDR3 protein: CASRPGGGLSGNTIYF

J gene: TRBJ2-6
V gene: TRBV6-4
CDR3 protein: CASTDRADSGANVLTF

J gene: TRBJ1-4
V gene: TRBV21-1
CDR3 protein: CASVRVPFEKLFF

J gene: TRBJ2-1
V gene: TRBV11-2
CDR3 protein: CASSPRGYNEQFF

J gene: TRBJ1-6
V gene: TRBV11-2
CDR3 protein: CASSLQEPTAPLHF

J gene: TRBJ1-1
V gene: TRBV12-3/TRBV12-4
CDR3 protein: CASKGGDREAFF

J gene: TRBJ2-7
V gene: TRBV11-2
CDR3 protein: CASSRQGGDYEQYF

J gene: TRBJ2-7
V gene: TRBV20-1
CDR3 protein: CSAITGYEQYF

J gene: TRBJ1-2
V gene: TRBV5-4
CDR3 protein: CASSLQGASYGYTF

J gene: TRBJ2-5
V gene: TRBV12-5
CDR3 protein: CASGKGLAGGQETQYF

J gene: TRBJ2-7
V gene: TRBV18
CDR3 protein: CASSQQGSYEQYF

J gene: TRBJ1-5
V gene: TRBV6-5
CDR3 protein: CASKQDSNQPQHF

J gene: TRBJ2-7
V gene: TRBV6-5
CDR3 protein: CASSYVGYGTGGEQYF

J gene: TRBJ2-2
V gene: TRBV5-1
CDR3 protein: CASSFRTSGAAGELFF

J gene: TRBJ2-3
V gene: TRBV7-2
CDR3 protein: CASMSGGTDTQYF